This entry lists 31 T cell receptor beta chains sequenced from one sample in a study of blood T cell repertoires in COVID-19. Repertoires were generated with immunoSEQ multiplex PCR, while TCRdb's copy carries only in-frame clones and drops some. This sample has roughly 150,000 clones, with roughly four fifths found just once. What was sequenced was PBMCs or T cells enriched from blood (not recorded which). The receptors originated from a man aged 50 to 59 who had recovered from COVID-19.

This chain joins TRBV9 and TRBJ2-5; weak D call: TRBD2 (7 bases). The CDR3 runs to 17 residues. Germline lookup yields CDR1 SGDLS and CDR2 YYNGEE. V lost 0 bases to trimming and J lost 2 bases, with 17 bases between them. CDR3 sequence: CASSVGGGARLQETQYF. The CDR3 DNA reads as TGTGCCAGCAGCGTAGGAGGGGGGGCTCGTCTTCAAGAGACCCAGTACTTC.

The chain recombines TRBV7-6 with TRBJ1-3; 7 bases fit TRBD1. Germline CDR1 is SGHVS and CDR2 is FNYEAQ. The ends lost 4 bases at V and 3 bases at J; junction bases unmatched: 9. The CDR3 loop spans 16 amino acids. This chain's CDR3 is CASSSNVQGGGNTIYF. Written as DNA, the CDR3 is TGTGCCAGCAGCTCTAACGTCCAGGGGGGTGGAAACACCATATATTTT. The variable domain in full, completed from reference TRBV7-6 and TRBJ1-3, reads GAGVSQSPRYKVTKRGQDVALRCDPISGHVSLYWYRQALGQGPEFLTYFNYEAQQDKSGLPNDRFSAERPEGSISTLTIQRTEQRDSAMYRCASSSNVQGGGNTIYFGEGSWLTVV.

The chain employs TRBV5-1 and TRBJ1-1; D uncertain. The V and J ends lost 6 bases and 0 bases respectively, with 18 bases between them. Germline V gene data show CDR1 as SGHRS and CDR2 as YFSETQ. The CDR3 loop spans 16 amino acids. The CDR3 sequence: CASKEQSHQMNTEAFF. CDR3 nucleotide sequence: TGCGCCAGCAAGGAGCAGTCCCACCAGATGAACACTGAAGCTTTCTTT.

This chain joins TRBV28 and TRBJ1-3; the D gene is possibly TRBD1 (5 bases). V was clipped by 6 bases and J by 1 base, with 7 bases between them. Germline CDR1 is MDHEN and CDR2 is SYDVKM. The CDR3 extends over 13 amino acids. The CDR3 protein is CASSGGSGNTIYF. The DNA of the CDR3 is TGTGCCAGCAGCGGGGGGTCTGGAAACACCATATATTTT.

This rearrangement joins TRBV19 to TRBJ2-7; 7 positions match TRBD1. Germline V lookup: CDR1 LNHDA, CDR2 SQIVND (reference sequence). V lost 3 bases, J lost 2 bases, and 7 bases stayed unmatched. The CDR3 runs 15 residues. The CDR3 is CASSMRGQRPYEQYF. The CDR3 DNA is TGTGCCAGTAGTATGAGGGGACAGAGGCCCTACGAGCAGTACTTC.

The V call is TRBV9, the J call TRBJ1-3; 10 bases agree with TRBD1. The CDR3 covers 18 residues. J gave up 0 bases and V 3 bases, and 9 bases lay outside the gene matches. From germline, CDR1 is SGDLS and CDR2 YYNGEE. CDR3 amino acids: CASSATGGQGLSGNTIYF. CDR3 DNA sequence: TGTGCCAGCAGCGCAACGGGGGGACAGGGGCTCTCTGGAAACACCATATATTTT.

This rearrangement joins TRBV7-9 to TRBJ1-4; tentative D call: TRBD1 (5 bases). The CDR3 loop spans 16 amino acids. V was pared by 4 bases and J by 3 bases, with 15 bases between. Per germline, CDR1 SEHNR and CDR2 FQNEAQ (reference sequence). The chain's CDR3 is CASSSPGGVANEKLFF. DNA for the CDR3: TGTGCCAGCAGCTCACCCGGGGGGGTAGCTAATGAAAAACTGTTTTTT.

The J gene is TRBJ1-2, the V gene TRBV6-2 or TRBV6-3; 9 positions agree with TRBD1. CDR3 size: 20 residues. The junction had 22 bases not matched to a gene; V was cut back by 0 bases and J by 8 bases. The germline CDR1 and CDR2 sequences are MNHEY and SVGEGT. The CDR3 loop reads CASSYSDLRSWTGEVTGYTF. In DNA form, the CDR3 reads TGTGCCAGCAGTTACTCGGACCTTCGTTCCTGGACAGGGGAAGTGACCGGCTACACCTTC.

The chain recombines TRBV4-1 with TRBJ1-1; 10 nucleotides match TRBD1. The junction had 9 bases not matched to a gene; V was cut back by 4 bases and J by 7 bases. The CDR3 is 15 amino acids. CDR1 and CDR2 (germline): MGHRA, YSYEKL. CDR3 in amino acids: CASSPRDRGFREAFF. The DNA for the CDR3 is TGCGCCAGCAGCCCCCGGGACAGGGGATTCCGTGAAGCTTTCTTT.

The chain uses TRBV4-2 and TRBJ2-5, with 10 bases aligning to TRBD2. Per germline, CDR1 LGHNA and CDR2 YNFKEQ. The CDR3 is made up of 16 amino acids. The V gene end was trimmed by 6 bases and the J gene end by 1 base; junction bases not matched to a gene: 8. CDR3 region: CASRGAGGQTQETQYF. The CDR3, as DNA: TGTGCCAGCAGGGGAGCGGGGGGGCAGACCCAAGAGACCCAGTACTTC.

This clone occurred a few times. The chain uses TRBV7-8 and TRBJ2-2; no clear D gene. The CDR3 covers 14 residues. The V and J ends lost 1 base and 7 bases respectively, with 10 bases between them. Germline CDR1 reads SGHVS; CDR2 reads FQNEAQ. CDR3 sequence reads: CASSLVTPGGELFF. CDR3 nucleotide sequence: TGTGCCAGCAGCTTAGTGACCCCAGGCGGGGAGCTGTTTTTT.

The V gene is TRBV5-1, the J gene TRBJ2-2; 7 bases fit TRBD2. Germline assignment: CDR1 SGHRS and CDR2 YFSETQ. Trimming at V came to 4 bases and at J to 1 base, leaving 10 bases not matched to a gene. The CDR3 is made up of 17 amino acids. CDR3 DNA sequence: TGCGCCAGCAGCCCCCCGGGATTAGCGGGGAACACCGGGGAGCTGTTTTTT. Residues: CASSPPGLAGNTGELFF.

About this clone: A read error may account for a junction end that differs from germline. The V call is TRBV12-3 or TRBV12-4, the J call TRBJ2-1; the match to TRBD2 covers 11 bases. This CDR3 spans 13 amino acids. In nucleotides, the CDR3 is TGTGCCAGCAGTTCCACTAGCGGGGGATCAAGCGTCTTC. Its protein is CASSSTSGGSSVF.

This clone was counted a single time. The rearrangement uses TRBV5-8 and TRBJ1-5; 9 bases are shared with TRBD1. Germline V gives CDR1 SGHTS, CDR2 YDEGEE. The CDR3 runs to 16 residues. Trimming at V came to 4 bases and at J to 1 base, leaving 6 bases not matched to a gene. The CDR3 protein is CASSTGTGTSNQPQHF. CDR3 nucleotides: TGTGCCAGCAGCACTGGGACAGGGACCAGCAATCAGCCCCAGCATTTT.

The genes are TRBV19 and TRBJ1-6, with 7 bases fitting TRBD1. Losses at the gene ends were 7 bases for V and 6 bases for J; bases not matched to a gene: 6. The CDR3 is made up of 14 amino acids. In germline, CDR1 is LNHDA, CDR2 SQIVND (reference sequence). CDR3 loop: CASNLGQTNSPLHF. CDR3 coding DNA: TGTGCCAGTAATTTGGGACAGACTAATTCACCCCTCCACTTT. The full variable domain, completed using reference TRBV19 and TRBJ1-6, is DGGITQSPKYLFRKEGQNVTLSCEQNLNHDAMYWYRQDPGQGLRLIYYSQIVNDFQKGDIAEGYSVSREKKESFPLTVTSAQKNPTAFYLCASNLGQTNSPLHFGNGTRLTVT.

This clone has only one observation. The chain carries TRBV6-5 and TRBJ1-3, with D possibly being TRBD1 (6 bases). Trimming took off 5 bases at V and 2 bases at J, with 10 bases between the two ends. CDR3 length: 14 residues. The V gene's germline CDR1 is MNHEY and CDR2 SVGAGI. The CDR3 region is CASSPTGTGNTIYF. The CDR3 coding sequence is TGTGCCAGCAGTCCCACAGGGACTGGAAACACCATATATTTT.

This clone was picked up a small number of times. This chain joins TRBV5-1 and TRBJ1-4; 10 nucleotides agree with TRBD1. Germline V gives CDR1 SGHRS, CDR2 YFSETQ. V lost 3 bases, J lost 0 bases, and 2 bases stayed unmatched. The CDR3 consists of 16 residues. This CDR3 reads CASSWGTGATNEKLFF. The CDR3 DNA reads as TGCGCCAGCAGCTGGGGGACAGGGGCAACTAATGAAAAACTGTTTTTT.

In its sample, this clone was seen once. The CDR3 DNA reads TGTGCCAGCAGCCCCCCAGGGCTTGGTGGCTACACCTTC. Translating gives CASSPPGLGGYTF. The chain couples TRBV3-1 (or the pseudogene TRBV3-2) to TRBJ1-2, with a weak D call TRBD1 (5 bases). In germline, CDR1 is LGHDT, CDR2 YNNKEL (reference sequence). CDR3 length: 13 amino acids. The V end lost 4 bases, the J end lost 7 bases, and 13 bases lay between the germline ends.

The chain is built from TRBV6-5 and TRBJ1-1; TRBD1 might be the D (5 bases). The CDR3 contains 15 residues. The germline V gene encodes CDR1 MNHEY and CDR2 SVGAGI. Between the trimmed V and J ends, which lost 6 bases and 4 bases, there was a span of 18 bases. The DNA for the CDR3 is TGTGCCAGCAGCTTCGAATTGGACATAATCACTGAAGCTTTCTTT. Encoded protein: CASSFELDIITEAFF.

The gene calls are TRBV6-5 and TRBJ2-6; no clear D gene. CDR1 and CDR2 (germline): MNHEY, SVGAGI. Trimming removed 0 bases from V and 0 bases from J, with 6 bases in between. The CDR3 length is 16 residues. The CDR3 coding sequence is TGTGCCAGCAGTTACTCTCTTCGCTCTGGGGCCAACGTCCTGACTTTC. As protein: CASSYSLRSGANVLTF.

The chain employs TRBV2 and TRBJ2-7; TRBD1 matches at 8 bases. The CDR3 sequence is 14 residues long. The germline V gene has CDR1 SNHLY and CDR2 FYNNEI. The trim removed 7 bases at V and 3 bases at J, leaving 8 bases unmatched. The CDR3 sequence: CASTGQGLVYEQYF. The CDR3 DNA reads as TGTGCCAGCACCGGACAGGGTTTAGTCTACGAGCAGTACTTC.

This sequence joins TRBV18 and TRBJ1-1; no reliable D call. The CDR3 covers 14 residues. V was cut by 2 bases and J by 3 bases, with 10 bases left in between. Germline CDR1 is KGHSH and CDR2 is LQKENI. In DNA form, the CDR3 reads TGTGCCAGCTCACCAACGGCGCGGGACACTGAAGCTTTCTTT. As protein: CASSPTARDTEAFF.

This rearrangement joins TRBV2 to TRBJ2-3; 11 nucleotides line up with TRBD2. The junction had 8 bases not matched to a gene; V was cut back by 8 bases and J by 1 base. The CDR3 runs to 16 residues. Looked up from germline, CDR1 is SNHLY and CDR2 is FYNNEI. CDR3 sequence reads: CASGRGGLAGTDTQYF. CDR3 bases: TGTGCCAGCGGGAGAGGGGGACTAGCGGGCACAGATACGCAGTATTTT.

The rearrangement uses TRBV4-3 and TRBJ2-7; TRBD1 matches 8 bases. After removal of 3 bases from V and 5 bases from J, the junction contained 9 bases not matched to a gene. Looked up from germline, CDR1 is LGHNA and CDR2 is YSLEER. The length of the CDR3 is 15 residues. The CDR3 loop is CASSQEQGDGDEQYF. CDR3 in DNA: TGCGCCAGCAGCCAGGAACAGGGGGATGGAGACGAGCAGTACTTC.

CDR3 DNA: TGTGCCAGTAGACGGGGGAGTAGCACCGGGGAGCTGTTTTTT. Its protein is CASRRGSSTGELFF. V usage is TRBV19 and J usage is TRBJ2-2, with a possible D match to TRBD2 (6 bases). There are 14 residues in the CDR3. Trimming cost V 6 bases and J 4 bases, with 12 bases left between them. The germline V gene encodes CDR1 LNHDA and CDR2 SQIVND (reference sequence).

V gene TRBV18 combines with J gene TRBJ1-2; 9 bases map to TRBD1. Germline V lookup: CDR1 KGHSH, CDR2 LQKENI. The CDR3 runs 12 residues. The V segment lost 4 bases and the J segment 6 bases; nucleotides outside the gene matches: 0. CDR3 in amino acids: CASSRDRDGYTF. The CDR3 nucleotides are TGTGCCAGCTCACGGGACAGGGATGGCTACACCTTC.

The CDR3 bases are TGTGCCAGCAGCTTGGGGACTAGCGGGGAGCAGTACTTC. It specifies CASSLGTSGEQYF. V usage is TRBV7-3 and J usage is TRBJ2-7, with 12 bases matching TRBD2. This CDR3 has 13 amino acids. Germline assignment: CDR1 SGHTA and CDR2 FQGTGA. The junction had 1 base not matched to a gene; V was cut back by 3 bases and J by 7 bases.

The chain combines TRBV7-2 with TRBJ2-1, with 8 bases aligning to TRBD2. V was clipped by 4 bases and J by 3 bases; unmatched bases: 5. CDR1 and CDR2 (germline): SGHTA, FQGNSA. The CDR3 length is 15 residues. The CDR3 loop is CASSWVSGDYNEQFF. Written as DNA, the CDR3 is TGTGCCAGCAGCTGGGTTAGCGGGGACTACAATGAGCAGTTCTTC. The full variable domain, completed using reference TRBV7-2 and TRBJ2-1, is GAGVSQSPSNKVTEKGKDVELRCDPISGHTALYWYRQSLGQGLEFLIYFQGNSAPDKSGLPSDRFSAERTGGSVSTLTIQRTQQEDSAVYLCASSWVSGDYNEQFFGPGTRLTVL.

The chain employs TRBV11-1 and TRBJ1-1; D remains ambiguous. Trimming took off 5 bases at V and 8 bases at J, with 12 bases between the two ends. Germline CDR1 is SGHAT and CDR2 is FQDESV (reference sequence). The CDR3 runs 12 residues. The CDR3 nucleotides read TGTGCCAGCAGCCCCTTGTTGGCAGAAGCTTTCTTT. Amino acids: CASSPLLAEAFF.

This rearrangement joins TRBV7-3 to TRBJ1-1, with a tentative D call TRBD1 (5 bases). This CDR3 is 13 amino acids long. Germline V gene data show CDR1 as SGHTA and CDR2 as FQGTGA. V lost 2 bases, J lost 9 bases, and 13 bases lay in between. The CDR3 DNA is TGTGCCAGCAGCTTAGGGGCACAAGAAAAAGCTTTCTTT. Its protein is CASSLGAQEKAFF.

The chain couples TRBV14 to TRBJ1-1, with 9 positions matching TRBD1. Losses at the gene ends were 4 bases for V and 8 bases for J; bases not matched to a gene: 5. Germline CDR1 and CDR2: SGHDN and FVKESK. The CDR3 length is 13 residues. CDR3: CASSRDRVSEAFF. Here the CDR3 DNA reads TGTGCCAGCAGCCGGGACAGGGTTTCCGAAGCTTTCTTT.